The clone carrying this T cell receptor (beta chain) was detected many times. The CDR3 length is 11 residues. CDR1 is MNHEY and CDR2 is SVGEGT in the germline V gene. V gave up 7 bases and J gave up 2 bases, with 6 bases separating them. This sample was taken from a study of CD8 T cells in ankylosing spondylitis. One entry per CDR3 protein, called by TCRdb with MiXCR from the 5' RACE reads. The sample comprises under 250,000 distinct CDR3 sequences, approximately 12% of which are singletons, and roughly 6.8% rests with the top ten. The V call is TRBV6-2 or TRBV6-3, the J call TRBJ2-7; D is ambiguous. Sequences were obtained from blood, either unsorted or a sorted T cell fraction (not recorded which). The origin of this receptor is a male donor with ankylosing spondylitis or in good health (not recorded which). The CDR3 spells CASNDPYEQYF. Written as DNA, the CDR3 is TGTGCCAGCAACGATCCCTACGAGCAGTACTTC.